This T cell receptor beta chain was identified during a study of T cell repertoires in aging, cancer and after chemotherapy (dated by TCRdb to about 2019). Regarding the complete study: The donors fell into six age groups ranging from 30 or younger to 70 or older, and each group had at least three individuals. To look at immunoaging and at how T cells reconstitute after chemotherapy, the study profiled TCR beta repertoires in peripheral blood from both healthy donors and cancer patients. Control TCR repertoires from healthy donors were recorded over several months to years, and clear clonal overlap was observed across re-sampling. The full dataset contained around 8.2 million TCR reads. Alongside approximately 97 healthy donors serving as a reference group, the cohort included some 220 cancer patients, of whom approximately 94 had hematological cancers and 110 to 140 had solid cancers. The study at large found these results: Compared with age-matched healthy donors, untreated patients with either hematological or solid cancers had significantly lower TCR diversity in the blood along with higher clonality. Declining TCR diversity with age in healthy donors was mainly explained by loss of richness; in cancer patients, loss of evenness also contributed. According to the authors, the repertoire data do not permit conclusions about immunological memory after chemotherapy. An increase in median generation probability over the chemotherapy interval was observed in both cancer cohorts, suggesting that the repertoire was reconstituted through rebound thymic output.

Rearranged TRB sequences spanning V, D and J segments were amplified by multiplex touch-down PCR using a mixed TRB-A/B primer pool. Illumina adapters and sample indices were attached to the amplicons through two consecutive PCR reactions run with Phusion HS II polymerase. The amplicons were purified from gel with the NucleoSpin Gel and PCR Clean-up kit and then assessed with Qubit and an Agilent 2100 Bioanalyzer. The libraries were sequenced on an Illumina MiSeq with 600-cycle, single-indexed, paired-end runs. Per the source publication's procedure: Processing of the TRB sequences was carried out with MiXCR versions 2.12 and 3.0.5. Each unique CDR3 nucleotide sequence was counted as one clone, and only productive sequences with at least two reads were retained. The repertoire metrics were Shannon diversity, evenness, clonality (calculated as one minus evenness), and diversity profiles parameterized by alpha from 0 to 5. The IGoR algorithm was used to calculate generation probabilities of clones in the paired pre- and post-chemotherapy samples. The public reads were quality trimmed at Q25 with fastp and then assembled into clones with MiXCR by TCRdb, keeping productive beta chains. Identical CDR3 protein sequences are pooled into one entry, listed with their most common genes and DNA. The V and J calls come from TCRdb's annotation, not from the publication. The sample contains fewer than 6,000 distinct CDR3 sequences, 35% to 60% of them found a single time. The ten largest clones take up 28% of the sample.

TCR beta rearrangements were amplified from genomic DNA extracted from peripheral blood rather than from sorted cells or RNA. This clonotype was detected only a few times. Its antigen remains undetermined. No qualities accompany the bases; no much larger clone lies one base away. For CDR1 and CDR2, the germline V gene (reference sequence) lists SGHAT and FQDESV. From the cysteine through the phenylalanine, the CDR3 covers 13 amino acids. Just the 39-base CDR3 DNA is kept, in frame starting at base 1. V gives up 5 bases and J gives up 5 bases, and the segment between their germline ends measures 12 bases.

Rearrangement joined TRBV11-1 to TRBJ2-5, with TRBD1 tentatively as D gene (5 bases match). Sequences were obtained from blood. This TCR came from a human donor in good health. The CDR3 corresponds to CASSPGPGETQYF. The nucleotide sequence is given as TGTGCCAGCAGCCCGGGCCCAGGGGAGACCCAGTACTTC.